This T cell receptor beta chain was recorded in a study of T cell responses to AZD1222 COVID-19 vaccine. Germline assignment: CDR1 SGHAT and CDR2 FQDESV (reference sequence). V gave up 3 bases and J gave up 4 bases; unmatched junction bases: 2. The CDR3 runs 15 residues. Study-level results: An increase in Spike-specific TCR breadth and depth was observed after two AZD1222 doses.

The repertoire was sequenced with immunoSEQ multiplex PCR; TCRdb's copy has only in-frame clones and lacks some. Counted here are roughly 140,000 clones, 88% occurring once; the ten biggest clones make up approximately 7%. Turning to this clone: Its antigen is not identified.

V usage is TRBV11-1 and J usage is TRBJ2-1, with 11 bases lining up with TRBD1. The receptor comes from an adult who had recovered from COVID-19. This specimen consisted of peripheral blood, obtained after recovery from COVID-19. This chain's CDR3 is CASSFGQGAYNEQFF. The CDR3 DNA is TGTGCCAGCAGCTTTGGACAGGGGGCTTACAATGAGCAGTTCTTC.